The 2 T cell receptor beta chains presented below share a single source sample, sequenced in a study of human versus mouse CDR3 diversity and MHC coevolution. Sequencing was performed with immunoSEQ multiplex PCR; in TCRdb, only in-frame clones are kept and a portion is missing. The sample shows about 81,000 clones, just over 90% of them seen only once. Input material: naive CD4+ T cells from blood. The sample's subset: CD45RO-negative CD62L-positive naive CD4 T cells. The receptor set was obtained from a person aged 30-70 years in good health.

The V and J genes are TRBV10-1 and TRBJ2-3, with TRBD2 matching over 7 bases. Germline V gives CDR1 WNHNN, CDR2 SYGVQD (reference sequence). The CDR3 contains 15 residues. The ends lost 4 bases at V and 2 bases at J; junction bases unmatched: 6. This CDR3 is CASSGGGPYTDTQYF. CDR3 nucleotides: TGCGCCAGCAGTGGCGGGGGACCATACACAGATACGCAGTATTTT.

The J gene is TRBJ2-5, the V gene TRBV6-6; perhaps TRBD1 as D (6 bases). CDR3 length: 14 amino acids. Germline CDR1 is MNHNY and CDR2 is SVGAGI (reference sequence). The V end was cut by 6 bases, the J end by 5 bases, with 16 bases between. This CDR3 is CASSHGVGGETQYF. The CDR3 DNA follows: TGTGCCAGCAGCCATGGGGTAGGGGGTGAGACCCAGTACTTC.